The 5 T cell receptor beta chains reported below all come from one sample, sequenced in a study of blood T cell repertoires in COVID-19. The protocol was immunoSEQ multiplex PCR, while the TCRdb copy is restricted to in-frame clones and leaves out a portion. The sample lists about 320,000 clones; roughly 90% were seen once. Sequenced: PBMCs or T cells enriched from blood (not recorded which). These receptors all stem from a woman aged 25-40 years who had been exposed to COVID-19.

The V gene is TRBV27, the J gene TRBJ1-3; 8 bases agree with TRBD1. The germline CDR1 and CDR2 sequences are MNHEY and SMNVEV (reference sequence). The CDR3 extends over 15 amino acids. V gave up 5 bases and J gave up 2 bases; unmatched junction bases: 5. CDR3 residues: CASSPSGGPGNTIYF. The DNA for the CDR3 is TGTGCCAGCAGTCCCTCAGGGGGCCCTGGAAACACCATATATTTT.

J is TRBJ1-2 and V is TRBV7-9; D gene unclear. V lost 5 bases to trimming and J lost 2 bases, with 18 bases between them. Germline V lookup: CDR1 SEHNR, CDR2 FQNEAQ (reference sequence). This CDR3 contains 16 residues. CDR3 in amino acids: CASSREMEGTNYGYTF. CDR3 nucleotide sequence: TGTGCCAGCAGCCGAGAAATGGAGGGAACCAACTATGGCTACACCTTC.

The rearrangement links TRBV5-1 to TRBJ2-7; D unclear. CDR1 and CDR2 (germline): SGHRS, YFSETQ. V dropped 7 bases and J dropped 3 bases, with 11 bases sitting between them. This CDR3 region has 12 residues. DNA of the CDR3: TGCGCCAGCTCCGACGGGTACTACGAGCAGTACTTC. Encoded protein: CASSDGYYEQYF.

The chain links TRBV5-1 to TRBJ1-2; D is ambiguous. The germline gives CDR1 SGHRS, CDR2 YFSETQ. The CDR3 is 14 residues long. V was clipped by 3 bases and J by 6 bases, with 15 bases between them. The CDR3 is CASSSLTAGDGYTF. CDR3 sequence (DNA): TGCGCCAGCAGCTCCCTGACGGCCGGGGATGGCTACACCTTC.

CDR3 region: CASSQDDGEGYGYTF. The DNA for the CDR3 is TGTGCCAGCAGCCAAGATGATGGGGAGGGGTATGGCTACACCTTC. V is TRBV4-2 and J is TRBJ1-2, with D perhaps matching TRBD1 (5 bases). Trimming pared 0 bases from V and 5 bases from J, leaving 13 bases between. This CDR3 has 15 amino acids. Germline V gives CDR1 LGHNA, CDR2 YNFKEQ.